This paragraph reports one T cell receptor beta chain. The antigen is undetermined. It was with a sample-barcoded 5' primer and a J-beta primer mix that a second PCR of roughly 7 to 11 cycles was run. One entry per CDR3 protein results from TCRdb running MiXCR on the 5' RACE reads. The profile covers roughly 1,100,000 distinct CDR3 sequences, with almost 25% appearing a single time and less than 0.75% taken by the ten largest. The sample originates from a study of blood T cells in healthy people across ages. Study as a whole: There was about one barcoded beta molecule captured by template switching per two T cells. Broader study findings: The unknown donor CMV status may have confounded expanded clonotype changes.

Drawn from each donor were ten milliliters of peripheral blood. Germline loops: CDR1 MNHEY, CDR2 SMNVEV (reference sequence). V dropped 7 bases and J dropped 3; count of bases not matched to a gene: 10. This CDR3 has 15 amino acids. The same sample was also studied in work on T cells of mothers and their children. This second study notes: Donation came from three healthy Caucasian mothers together with their six children.

The source material was blood. The source of this sequence is a girl aged 2-10 years in good health. The rearrangement links TRBV27 to TRBJ2-7; 9 bases match TRBD1. The CDR3 sequence: CASTLGTGSGYEQYF. The CDR3 DNA reads TGTGCCAGCACCCTAGGGACAGGGTCGGGCTACGAGCAGTACTTC.